The present T cell receptor beta chain was sequenced within a study of cytomegalovirus exposure and HLA in healthy donors. General study results and limits: Certain sequence variants were highly shared and formed a cluster, and this cluster was likely a sequencing artifact.

Concerning this clone: Its antigen is undetermined. One end of the junction is discordant with germline, which a read error may explain.

Those who donated were healthy bone marrow donors. Both 60 Vbeta primers and 13 Jbeta primers went into the PCR. Original processing methods: Some 11 million shared chains were among the approximately 76 million unique TCR beta chains that a later analysis counted. Clones were sequenced by immunoSEQ multiplex PCR, and TCRdb holds only the in-frame ones, with some missing. V, J and clone size derive from that table, while D and trimming were established from the DNA sequence. The table includes around 120,000 clones, approximately 81% detected once. This sequence was found in a man aged 25-40 years in good health and CMV-seropositive. The sequenced material came from PBMCs.

The chain's CDR3 is CASSHGTASGANGLTF. For the CDR3, the DNA is TGCGCCAGCAGCCACGGGACAGCCTCTGGGGCCAACGGCCTGACTTTC. The chain couples TRBV4-1 to TRBJ2-6, with 7 bases fitting TRBD1. The CDR3 extends over 16 amino acids. Per germline, CDR1 MGHRA and CDR2 YSYEKL.